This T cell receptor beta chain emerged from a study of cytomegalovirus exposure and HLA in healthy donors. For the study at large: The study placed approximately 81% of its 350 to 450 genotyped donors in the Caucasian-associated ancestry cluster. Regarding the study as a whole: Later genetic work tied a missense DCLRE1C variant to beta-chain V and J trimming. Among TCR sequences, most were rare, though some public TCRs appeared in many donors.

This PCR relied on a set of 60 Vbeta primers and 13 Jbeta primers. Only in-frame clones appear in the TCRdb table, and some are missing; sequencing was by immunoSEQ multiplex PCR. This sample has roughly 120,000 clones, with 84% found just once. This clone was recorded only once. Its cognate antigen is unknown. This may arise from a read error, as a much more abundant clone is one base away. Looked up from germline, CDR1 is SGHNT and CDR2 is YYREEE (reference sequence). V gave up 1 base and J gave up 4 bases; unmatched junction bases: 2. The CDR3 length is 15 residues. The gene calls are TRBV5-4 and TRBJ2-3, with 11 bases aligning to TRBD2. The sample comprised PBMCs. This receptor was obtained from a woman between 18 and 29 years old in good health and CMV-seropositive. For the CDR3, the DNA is TGTGCCAGCAGCTTGACTAGCGGGGGTTCAGATACGCAGTATTTT. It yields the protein CASSLTSGGSDTQYF.